This TCR beta chain is drawn from a study of response to subunit inactivated influenza vaccine (dated by TCRdb to the late 2010s). At the level of the whole study: Deep quantitative profiling of the T cell receptor repertoire was used in the study to follow responses to a trivalent subunit inactivated influenza vaccine.

Receptor amplification or capture employed RT-PCR. TCRdb names Illumina HiSeq 2500 as the instrument used. TCRdb reworked the public reads: Q25 trimming with fastp, MiXCR clone assembly, productive beta chains retained. For every CDR3 protein sequence, its rows merge into one entry that carries the most common genes and DNA. This sample has about 160,000 distinct CDR3 sequences in its table, and around 10% of those were observed once. Jointly, the top ten make up under 40% of the sample. In this sample, this clonotype turned up a few times. Its antigen remains unidentified. No qualities accompany the bases; no much larger clone lies one base away. Points the paper makes about the study in general: The authors proposed that each seasonal influenza vaccination may bring in only a limited number of new T cells.

The CDR3 has 14 amino acids, counting the end cysteine and phenylalanine. Of the read, only the CDR3 DNA is kept; its 42 bases are in frame from base 1. From the germline V gene, CDR1 is SQVTM and CDR2 is ANQGSEA. V is trimmed back by 4 bases and J by 4 bases, and the junction contains 8 bases that no gene match accounts for. The receptor was derived from a man between 50 and 75 years old who received an inactivated influenza vaccine. Donor details come from another sample of the same person, matched by shared clones. This specimen was CD8+ T cells sorted from PBMCs, taken less than 30 months after vaccination. This chain is built from TRBV29-1 and TRBJ2-7; a stretch of 9 junction bases matches TRBD1. The nucleotide sequence reads TGCAGCGTTGCAACCGGGACAGGGTCTTACGAGCAGTACTTC. Its protein reads: CSVATGTGSYEQYF.